This T cell receptor beta chain stems from a study of blood T cells in healthy people across ages. As for this clonotype: Its antigen is not identified.

Alongside a J-beta primer mix, a sample-barcoded 5' primer served in a second PCR lasting roughly 6 to 12 cycles. MiXCR, applied by TCRdb to the 5' RACE reads, yields one record per CDR3 protein. The sample carries about 640,000 distinct CDR3 sequences, less than 45% recorded once. This CDR3 contains 16 residues. CDR1 DFQATT and CDR2 SNEGSKA come from the germline V gene (reference sequence). The V end lost 3 bases, the J end lost 8 bases, and 25 bases lay between the germline ends. Study-wide results and caveats: Across the age range, TCR beta diversity per million T cells fell in a roughly linear way. Researchers judged that diversity estimates from one million T cells fell short of true values.

This TCR derives from an elderly man in good health. The V gene is TRBV20-1, the J gene TRBJ1-2, with a weak D call TRBD1 (6 bases). The specimen was blood. The CDR3 spells CSASTPAMGRGNGYTF. The CDR3 DNA reads TGCAGTGCTAGTACCCCGGCGATGGGCAGGGGAAACGGCTACACCTTC.